Following are 25 T cell receptor beta chains from one sample sequenced in a study of shared clonotypes between healthy human individuals (TCRdb year 2020). Library preparation employed the immunoSEQ multiplex PCR assay. In its TCRdb copy, this immuneACCESS table keeps in-frame sequences only and misses some clones. Where compared with another copy, unresolved V genes explain less than half of these, and the others have no known cause. The sample yields roughly 500,000 clones; about 72% were counted once. The top ten clonotypes cover about 12% of the sample. The source material was PBMCs. Receptors originate from a woman in her 40s in good health. Some clones in this sample may be carry-over from other donors' samples.

A few counts support this clone. The chain has TRBV11-1 and TRBJ2-7, with TRBD2 matching over 9 bases. V shed 1 base, J shed 6 bases, and the junction held 7 bases outside the gene matches. Germline V gene lookup returns CDR1 SGHAT and CDR2 FQDESV (reference sequence). The CDR3 loop spans 15 amino acids. The CDR3 reads CASSLGSSGIGEQYF. CDR3 DNA sequence: TGTGCCAGCAGCTTAGGTTCTAGCGGGATCGGCGAGCAGTACTTC. Full variable domain (rest looked up from reference TRBV11-1 and TRBJ2-7): EAEVAQSPRYKITEKSQAVAFWCDPISGHATLYWYRQILGQGPELLVQFQDESVVDDSQLPKDRFSAERLKGVDSTLKIQPAELGDSAMYLCASSLGSSGIGEQYFGPGTRLTVT.

The chain combines TRBV2 with TRBJ1-2; a possible D gene is TRBD1 (5 bases). CDR1 and CDR2 from the germline V gene are SNHLY and FYNNEI. The CDR3 is made up of 13 amino acids. Trimming cost V 11 bases and J 2 bases, with 15 bases left between them. The CDR3 DNA is TGTGCCGACTCCGGGACGGAGAACTATGGCTACACCTTC. Residues: CADSGTENYGYTF.

The rearrangement uses TRBV5-6 and TRBJ2-6, with 10 bases identical to TRBD2. CDR3 length: 19 residues. Germline lookup yields CDR1 SGHDT and CDR2 YYEEEE. Unmatched junction bases numbered 6, after V lost 0 bases and J lost 0 bases. The CDR3 region is CASSLALLAGLSGANVLTF. The CDR3 bases are TGTGCCAGCAGCTTGGCGTTACTAGCGGGGCTCTCTGGGGCCAACGTCCTGACTTTC.

This clone was observed a single time. This chain joins TRBV15 and TRBJ2-5; 10 positions agree with TRBD1. V trimming: 0 bases; J trimming: 2 bases; junction bases outside the gene matches: 12. This CDR3 has 19 residues. Germline CDR1 reads LNHNV; CDR2 reads YYDKDF (reference sequence). CDR3 coding DNA: TGTGCCACCAGCAGAGATCAAGTTGGGACAGGGGCGATACAAGAGACCCAGTACTTC. Translated: CATSRDQVGTGAIQETQYF.

The chain has TRBV27 and TRBJ2-7, with D tentatively TRBD1 (6 bases). This CDR3 comprises 16 residues. V lost 0 bases, J lost 2 bases, and 14 bases lay in between. Germline V gives CDR1 MNHEY, CDR2 SMNVEV (reference sequence). The CDR3 spells CASSLSTPAGAYEQYF. The DNA for the CDR3 is TGTGCCAGCAGTTTATCGACCCCGGCAGGGGCCTACGAGCAGTACTTC.

In regard to this clone: Only one base separates this from a far larger clonotype, so it likely reflects a read error. Additional DNA sequences in this sample encode the identical CDR3. The chain has TRBV5-1 and TRBJ2-5, with D hard to call. The V gene's germline CDR1 is SGHRS and CDR2 YFSETQ. There are 11 residues in the CDR3. The CDR3: CASSFQETQYF. CDR3 coding DNA: TGCGCCAGTAGCTTCCAAGAGACCCAGTACTTC.

V usage is TRBV28 and J usage is TRBJ2-7; 7 nucleotides line up with TRBD1. The germline V gene encodes CDR1 MDHEN and CDR2 SYDVKM. The CDR3 extends over 13 amino acids. After removal of 8 bases from V and 3 bases from J, the junction contained 7 bases not matched to a gene. CDR3 DNA: TGTGCCAGCCGGGGTAGGGACAGCTACGAGCAGTACTTC. Translating it yields CASRGRDSYEQYF.

The rearrangement uses TRBV4-1 and TRBJ2-1, with D unclear. CDR1 MGHRA and CDR2 YSYEKL come from the germline V gene. This CDR3 contains 13 residues. Trimming removed 4 bases at V and 8 bases at J, with 12 bases between. CDR3 coding DNA: TGCGCCAGCAGCCTCTCGGGTAGTGATGAGCAGTTCTTC. Its protein product is CASSLSGSDEQFF.

This clone was picked up one time. The rearrangement joins TRBV7-8 to TRBJ1-3, with D possibly TRBD1 on 6 matching bases. The germline CDR1 and CDR2 sequences are SGHVS and FQNEAQ. The V end lost 1 base, the J end lost 0 bases, and 16 bases lay between the germline ends. The CDR3 consists of 18 residues. CDR3 nucleotide sequence: TGTGCCAGCAGCTTAGTCAGCGGACAGCCCAACTCTGGAAACACCATATATTTT. Translating gives CASSLVSGQPNSGNTIYF.

As for this clone: A far larger clone is one base from this, pointing to a likely read error. The chain employs TRBV6-1 and TRBJ1-1; D is possibly TRBD1 (5 bases). The CDR3 covers 13 residues. Trimming stripped 4 bases from V and 3 bases from J, with 9 bases between. Germline CDR1 and CDR2: MNHNS and SASEGT. The CDR3 DNA reads TGTGCCAGCAGTGTTAAGGGACACACTGAAGCTTTCTTT. Translated, it gives CASSVKGHTEAFF.

The chain recombines TRBV7-9 with TRBJ2-7, with a tentative D call TRBD1 (6 bases). The CDR3 loop spans 13 amino acids. V gave up 5 bases and J gave up 1 base, with 9 bases separating them. Germline V gene sequence: CDR1 SEHNR, CDR2 FQNEAQ (reference sequence). CDR3 coding DNA: TGTGCCAGCAGCCCCAGGGGATCCTACGAGCAGTACTTC. Encoded protein: CASSPRGSYEQYF.

On this clone itself: With only one base between it and a far larger clone, this is likely a read error. The chain combines TRBV29-1 with TRBJ2-2, with 8 bases identical to TRBD2. Germline V lookup: CDR1 SQVTM, CDR2 ANQGSEA. The CDR3 extends over 16 amino acids. The J segment lost 7 bases and the V segment lost 4 bases, leaving 14 bases of the junction unmatched. CDR3 sequence reads: CSVAGGPAGASGELFF. DNA of the CDR3: TGCAGCGTTGCAGGTGGTCCAGCGGGAGCTAGCGGGGAGCTGTTTTTT.

This clone appeared a single time. Additional DNA sequences in this sample encode the identical CDR3. V is TRBV2 and J is TRBJ2-3, with D possibly being TRBD2 (5 bases). V shed 6 bases and J shed 0 bases, with 19 bases lying between them. The CDR3 loop spans 17 amino acids. Germline V gene data show CDR1 as SNHLY and CDR2 as FYNNEI. CDR3 sequence reads: CASSDGRPGLSTDTQYF. The DNA for the CDR3 is TGTGCCAGCAGCGACGGCCGGCCGGGATTGAGCACAGATACGCAGTATTTT.

The count of this clone is one. The chain links TRBV7-2 to TRBJ2-3; possible D gene TRBD2, 6 bases. Germline V gives CDR1 SGHTA, CDR2 FQGNSA. The germline V and J ends were trimmed by 1 base and 6 bases, with 20 bases remaining between them. The CDR3 is 17 residues long. The CDR3 DNA is TGTGCCAGCAGCTTAGGTCCGGGAGCTGGTGGGCAGGATACGCAGTATTTT. Its translation is CASSLGPGAGGQDTQYF.

The chain joins TRBV5-1 to TRBJ1-1; 9 nucleotides match TRBD1. This CDR3 is 15 amino acids long. In germline, CDR1 is SGHRS, CDR2 YFSETQ. V trimming: 3 bases; J trimming: 3 bases; junction bases outside the gene matches: 6. CDR3 loop: CASSSGTGFYTEAFF. In nucleotides, the CDR3 is TGCGCCAGCAGCTCGGGGACAGGGTTTTACACTGAAGCTTTCTTT.

In regard to this clone: Additional DNA sequences in this sample encode the identical CDR3. The chain links TRBV2 to TRBJ2-5; D not certain. The CDR3 runs 11 residues. Germline CDR1 SNHLY, CDR2 FYNNEI. Deletions cut 6 bases from V and 2 bases from J, with 4 bases between. The CDR3 reads CASREQETQYF. The CDR3 bases are TGTGCCAGCAGGGAACAAGAGACCCAGTACTTC.

This clone turned up a few times. V and J are TRBV28 and TRBJ1-2; TRBD1 aligns across 11 bases. The length of the CDR3 is 17 residues. The V gene's germline CDR1 is MDHEN and CDR2 SYDVKM. V was clipped by 5 bases and J by 4 bases; unmatched bases: 12. CDR3 region: CASSLGTGGFKGYGYTF. CDR3 in DNA: TGTGCCAGCAGTCTCGGGACAGGGGGGTTTAAGGGCTATGGCTACACCTTC.

This chain connects TRBV4-3 to TRBJ2-1; D not certain. Deletions cut 2 bases from V and 10 bases from J, with 30 bases between. The CDR3 covers 19 residues. Looked up from germline, CDR1 is LGHNA and CDR2 is YSLEER. In DNA form, the CDR3 reads TGCGCCAGCAGCCAAAATTTCTCACTAACCCCCGGCAAGACAAGCGAGCAGTTCTTC. Translating it yields CASSQNFSLTPGKTSEQFF.

This clone was observed a handful of times. The V gene is TRBV6-5, the J gene TRBJ2-5; possibly TRBD2 for D (6 bases). The CDR3 spans 13 residues. Trimming cost V 5 bases and J 7 bases, with 14 bases left between them. From germline, CDR1 is MNHEY and CDR2 SVGAGI. The CDR3 DNA is TGTGCCAGCAGTACGTGGGGGGTCGGGACCCAGTACTTC. The encoded protein is CASSTWGVGTQYF.

The chain joins TRBV13 to TRBJ2-2; 8 positions agree with TRBD1. Per the germline V gene, CDR1 is PRHDT and CDR2 is FYEKMQ (reference sequence). The CDR3 runs 16 residues. With 5 bases clipped from V and 4 bases from J, the junction kept 9 bases outside the gene matches. CDR3 amino acids: CASSTGTGWVTGELFF. CDR3 nucleotide sequence: TGTGCCAGCAGCACCGGGACAGGCTGGGTCACCGGGGAGCTGTTTTTT.

The chain is built from TRBV7-3 and TRBJ2-3, with D perhaps assigned TRBD1 or TRBD2 (6 bases each). Germline V gene sequence: CDR1 SGHTA, CDR2 FQGTGA. There are 15 residues in the CDR3. Trimming left V 5 bases short and J 2 bases short, with 14 bases between. Here the CDR3 reads CASSPFGGATDTQYF. The CDR3 coding sequence is TGTGCCAGCAGCCCCTTCGGGGGCGCCACAGATACGCAGTATTTT.

This rearrangement joins TRBV7-9 to TRBJ1-6, with 9 bases matching TRBD1. The CDR3 loop spans 15 amino acids. Looked up from germline, CDR1 is SEHNR and CDR2 is FQNEAQ (reference sequence). The trim removed 5 bases at V and 8 bases at J, leaving 7 bases unmatched. The CDR3 loop is CASSPWDRDDSPLHF. The CDR3 DNA sequence: TGTGCCAGCAGCCCATGGGACAGGGATGATTCACCCCTCCACTTT. The full variable domain, its missing parts supplied by reference TRBV7-9 and TRBJ1-6, is DTGVSQNPRHKITKRGQNVTFRCDPISEHNRLYWYRQTLGQGPEFLTYFQNEAQLEKSRLLSDRFSAERPKGSFSTLEIQRTEQGDSAMYLCASSPWDRDDSPLHFGNGTRLTVT.

For this clone: A far larger clone is just one base off, so this is likely a read error. Different DNA sequences within this sample yield the same CDR3. The V gene is TRBV30, the J gene TRBJ2-1; TRBD2 is a possible D gene (5 bases). The CDR3 covers 14 residues. Germline CDR1 is GTSNPN and CDR2 is SVGIG (reference sequence). V shed 4 bases and J shed 5 bases, with 15 bases lying between them. The CDR3 is CAWTPRGGDNEQFF. The CDR3, as DNA: TGTGCCTGGACCCCCCGCGGAGGAGACAATGAGCAGTTCTTC.

The CDR3 DNA reads TGTGCCAGCAGGACCCCAGCGGGAGGGCCCTACAATGAGCAGTTCTTC. Translation: CASRTPAGGPYNEQFF. The chain is built from TRBV27 and TRBJ2-1; TRBD2 matches at 10 bases. The germline V gene has CDR1 MNHEY and CDR2 SMNVEV (reference sequence). V dropped 6 bases and J dropped 2; count of bases not matched to a gene: 7. The CDR3 is 16 amino acids.

The V and J genes are TRBV18 and TRBJ1-3, with a weak D call TRBD1 (5 bases). The V gene's germline CDR1 is KGHSH and CDR2 LQKENI. This CDR3 spans 15 amino acids. The ends were cut back, 4 bases at V and 4 bases at J, with 14 bases in the middle. CDR3 in amino acids: CASSLPGTGGNTIYF. DNA of the CDR3: TGTGCCAGCTCACTACCCGGGACTGGGGGAAACACCATATATTTT.